This TCR beta chain was observed in a study of blood T cell repertoires in COVID-19. CDR3 length equals 15 residues. The V and J ends lost 6 bases and 3 bases, in that order; junction bases with no gene match: 10. Germline lookup yields CDR1 ENHRY and CDR2 SYGVKD. Profiled with immunoSEQ multiplex PCR; TCRdb holds only in-frame clones, not every one. The sample carries approximately 47,000 clones, more than 70% recorded once. Specimen: peripheral blood. This sequence joins TRBV10-3 and TRBJ2-7, with TRBD2 matching over 8 bases. The TCR originated in a woman aged 60 to 75 with acute or convalescent COVID-19. The CDR3 DNA follows: TGTGCCATCAGGAGTCGGCGGGAGGTGGACTACGAGCAGTACTTC. This sequence encodes CAIRSRREVDYEQYF.